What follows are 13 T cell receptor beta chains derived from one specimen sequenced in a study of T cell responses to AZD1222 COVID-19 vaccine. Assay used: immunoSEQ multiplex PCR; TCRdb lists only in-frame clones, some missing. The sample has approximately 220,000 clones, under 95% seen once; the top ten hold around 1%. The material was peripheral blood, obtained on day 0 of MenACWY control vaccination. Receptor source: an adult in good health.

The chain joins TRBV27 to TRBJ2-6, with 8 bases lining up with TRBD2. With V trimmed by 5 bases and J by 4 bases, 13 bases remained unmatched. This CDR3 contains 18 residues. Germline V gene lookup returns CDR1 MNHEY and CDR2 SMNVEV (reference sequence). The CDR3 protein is CASSLGGAILRGANVLTF. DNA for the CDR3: TGTGCCAGCAGTCTCGGGGGGGCGATTCTGCGAGGGGCCAACGTCCTGACTTTC.

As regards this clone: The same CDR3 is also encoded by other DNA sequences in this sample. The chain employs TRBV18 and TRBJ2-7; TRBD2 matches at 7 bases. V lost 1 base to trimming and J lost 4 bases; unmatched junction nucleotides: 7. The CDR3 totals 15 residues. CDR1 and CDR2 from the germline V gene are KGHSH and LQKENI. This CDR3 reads CASSPLGTGGYEQYF. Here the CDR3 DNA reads TGTGCCAGCTCACCACTAGGGACGGGGGGATACGAGCAGTACTTC.

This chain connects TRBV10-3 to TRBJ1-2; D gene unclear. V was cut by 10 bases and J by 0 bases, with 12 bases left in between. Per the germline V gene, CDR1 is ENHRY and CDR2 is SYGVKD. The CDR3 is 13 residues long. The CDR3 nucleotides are TGTGCCACTTCAGATCAACCTAACTATGGCTACACCTTC. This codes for CATSDQPNYGYTF.

CDR3 DNA: TGTGCCAGTAGTTCGGGACAGGGCACGAGGCCCCAGCATTTT. This encodes CASSSGQGTRPQHF. This rearrangement joins TRBV19 to TRBJ1-5, with TRBD1 matching 9 bases. Germline CDR1 reads LNHDA; CDR2 reads SQIVND (reference sequence). The CDR3 length is 14 residues. Unmatched junction bases numbered 8, after V lost 5 bases and J lost 9 bases.

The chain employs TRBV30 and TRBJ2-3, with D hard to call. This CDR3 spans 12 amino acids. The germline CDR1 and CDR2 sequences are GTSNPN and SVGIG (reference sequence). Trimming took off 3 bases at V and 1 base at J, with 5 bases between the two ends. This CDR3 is CAWRPGTDTQYF. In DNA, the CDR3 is TGTGCCTGGAGACCGGGCACAGATACGCAGTATTTT.

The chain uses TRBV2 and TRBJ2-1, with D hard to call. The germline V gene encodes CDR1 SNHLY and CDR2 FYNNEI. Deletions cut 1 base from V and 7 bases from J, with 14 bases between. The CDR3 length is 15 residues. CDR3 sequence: CASSEDHPSANEQFF. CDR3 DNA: TGTGCCAGCAGTGAAGACCACCCAAGCGCGAATGAGCAGTTCTTC.

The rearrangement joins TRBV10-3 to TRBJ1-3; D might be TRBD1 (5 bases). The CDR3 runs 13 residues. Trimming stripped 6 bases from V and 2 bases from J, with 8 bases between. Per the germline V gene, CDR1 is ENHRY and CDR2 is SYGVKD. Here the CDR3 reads CAIRTEAGNTIYF. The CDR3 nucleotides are TGTGCCATCAGGACAGAAGCTGGAAACACCATATATTTT.

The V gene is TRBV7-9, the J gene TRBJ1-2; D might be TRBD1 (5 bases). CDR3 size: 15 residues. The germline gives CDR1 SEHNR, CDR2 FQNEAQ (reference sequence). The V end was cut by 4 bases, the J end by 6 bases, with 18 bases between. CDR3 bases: TGTGCCAGCAGCTCCGATCGGGGGAGGCGTCATGGCTACACCTTC. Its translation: CASSSDRGRRHGYTF.

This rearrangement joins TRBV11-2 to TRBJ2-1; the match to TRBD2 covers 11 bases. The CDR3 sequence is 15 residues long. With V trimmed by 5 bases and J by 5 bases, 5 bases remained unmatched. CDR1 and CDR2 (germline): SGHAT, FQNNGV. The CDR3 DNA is TGTGCCAGCAGCATCTCTAGCGGGGGGAACAATGAGCAGTTCTTC. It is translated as CASSISSGGNNEQFF.

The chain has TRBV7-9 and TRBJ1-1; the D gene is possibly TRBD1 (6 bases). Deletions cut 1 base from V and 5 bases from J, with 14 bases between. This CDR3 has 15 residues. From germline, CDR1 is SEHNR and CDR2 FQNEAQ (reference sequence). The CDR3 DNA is TGTGCCAGCAGCTTAGTCACAGGGTCCCCGACTGAAGCTTTCTTT. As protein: CASSLVTGSPTEAFF.

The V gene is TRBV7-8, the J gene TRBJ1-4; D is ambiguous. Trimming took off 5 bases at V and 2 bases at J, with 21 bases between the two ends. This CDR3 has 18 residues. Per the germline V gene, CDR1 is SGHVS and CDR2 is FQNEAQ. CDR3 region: CASSRGRYLPHTNEKLFF. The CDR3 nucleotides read TGTGCCAGCAGCAGAGGACGTTACCTTCCCCATACTAATGAAAAACTGTTTTTT.

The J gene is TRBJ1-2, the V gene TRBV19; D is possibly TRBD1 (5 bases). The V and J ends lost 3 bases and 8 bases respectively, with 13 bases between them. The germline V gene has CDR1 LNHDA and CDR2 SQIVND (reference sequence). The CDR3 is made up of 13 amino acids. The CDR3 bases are TGTGCCAGTAGTATGGGGGGACGTGGCGGCTACACCTTC. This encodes CASSMGGRGGYTF.

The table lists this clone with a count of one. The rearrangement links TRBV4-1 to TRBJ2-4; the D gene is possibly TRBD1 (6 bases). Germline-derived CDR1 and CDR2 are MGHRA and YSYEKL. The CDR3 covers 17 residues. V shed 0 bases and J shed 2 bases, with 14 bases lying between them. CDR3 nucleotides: TGCGCCAGCAGCCAAGATCCGGACAGAGGGTCCAAAAACATTCAGTACTTC. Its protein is CASSQDPDRGSKNIQYF.